A selection of T cell receptor beta chains follows, all from one sample in a study of HIV-infected children after antiretroviral therapy interruption. TCRdb reprocessed the 3' RACE reads via MiXCR and lists one record per CDR3 protein. This table holds approximately 96,000 distinct CDR3 sequences, approximately 6.9% found once. Sample: CD45RA+ CD4+ T cells from PBMCs, pooled from several time points, taken from a donor given antiretroviral therapy, either interrupted or continuous. Receptors originate from a pool of human donors with HIV. Both conserved end residues are part of each CDR3. A D gene is named only where the DNA matches it firmly. Only some rows state a clone size, as once, few, many or a class for expanded clones.

clone_size d_call j_call v_call cdr3_aa cdr3_nt
many TRBD1 TRBJ2-1 TRBV29-1 CSVYNRGSSYNEQFF TGCAGCGTCTACAACAGGGGCAGCTCCTACAATGAGCAGTTCTTC
many . TRBJ1-6 TRBV7-3 CASSKSSYNSPLHF TGTGCCAGCAGCAAGAGCTCCTATAATTCACCCCTCCACTTT
many . TRBJ1-1 TRBV10-3 CATQTGFSAFF TGTGCCACCCAAACGGGATTCAGCGCTTTCTTT
many . TRBJ2-7 TRBV6-2/TRBV6-3 CATTETDLNYEQYF TGTGCCACCACGGAGACAGACTTGAACTACGAGCAGTACTTC
medium-sized . TRBJ2-1 TRBV24-1 CATSDWTEQFF TGTGCCACCAGTGACTGGACGGAGCAGTTCTTC
many . TRBJ2-2 TRBV7-8 CASSSVGLGELFF TGTGCCAGCAGCTCCGTGGGGTTAGGGGAGCTGTTTTTT
. TRBD2 TRBJ2-4 TRBV6-1 CASSDARGGQNTLYF TGTGCCAGCAGTGATGCCCGGGGGGGGCAAAACACCTTGTACTTT
. . TRBJ1-2 TRBV7-9 CASSLMQDDNYGYTF TGTGCCAGCAGCTTAATGCAGGACGATAACTATGGCTACACCTTC
. TRBD1 TRBJ1-4 TRBV19 CASSRDRVNERLFF TGTGCCAGCAGTCGGGACAGGGTGAACGAAAGATTATTTTTC
many . TRBJ1-5 TRBV19 CASSIANRDQPQHF TGTGCCAGTAGTATAGCGAACCGCGATCAGCCCCAGCATTTT
many . TRBJ2-7 TRBV20-1 CSARRYSYEQYF TGCAGTGCTAGACGCTATTCCTACGAGCAGTACTTC
few . TRBJ2-1 TRBV5-1 CASSSEGAYNEQFF TGCGCCAGCAGCTCAGAAGGCGCCTACAATGAGCAGTTCTTC
. . TRBJ1-5 TRBV24-1 CATSETGLNQPQHF TGTGCCACCAGTGAGACAGGTCTAAATCAGCCCCAGCATTTT
many TRBD1 TRBJ1-1 TRBV3-1 CASSHGQGGTEAFF TGTGCCAGCAGCCATGGACAGGGGGGCACTGAAGCTTTCTTT
. . TRBJ1-6 TRBV11-2 CASSNTRSNSPLHF TGTGCCAGCAGCAATACACGGAGTAATTCACCCCTCCACTTT
many TRBD1 TRBJ2-7 TRBV6-5 CASSSPGTGPYEQYF TGTGCCAGCAGTTCCCCCGGGACAGGTCCCTACGAGCAGTACTTC
many TRBD2 TRBJ2-1 TRBV10-3 CAISGGRGLAGENEQFF TGTGCCATCAGTGGGGGACGGGGACTAGCGGGAGAAAATGAGCAGTTCTTC
many TRBD2 TRBJ2-7 TRBV20-1 CSARDASGRSYEQYF TGCAGTGCTAGAGATGCTAGCGGGAGGTCCTACGAGCAGTACTTC
many . TRBJ2-1 TRBV12-3/TRBV12-4 CASSWAGPLYNEQFF TGTGCCAGCAGTTGGGCGGGGCCTCTGTACAATGAGCAGTTCTTC
. . TRBJ1-4 TRBV19 CASSIVPSANEKLFF TGTGCCAGTAGTATAGTGCCCTCGGCTAATGAAAAACTGTTTTTT
many . TRBJ2-1 TRBV12-3/TRBV12-4 CASSRGPRHDEQFF TGTGCCAGCAGCCGGGGACCGCGGCATGATGAGCAGTTCTTC
many . TRBJ1-1 TRBV5-1 CASRQGEGFAEAFF TGCGCCAGCAGACAGGGAGAAGGGTTCGCTGAAGCTTTCTTT
many TRBD1 TRBJ2-7 TRBV19 CASSGTDRVYEQYF TGTGCCAGTAGTGGGACGGACAGGGTCTACGAGCAGTACTTC
. . TRBJ2-1 TRBV29-1 CSVRPDSLISNEQFF TGCAGCGTGAGACCGGACAGCCTTATCTCCAATGAGCAGTTCTTC
many . TRBJ1-2 TRBV30 CAWKYHGYTF TGTGCCTGGAAGTACCATGGCTACACCTTC
few . TRBJ2-1 TRBV7-2 CASSPTGSQNEQFF TGTGCCAGCAGTCCTACAGGGTCCCAGAATGAGCAGTTCTTC
. TRBD1 TRBJ1-2 TRBV19 CASGTGPGGYTF TGTGCCAGTGGGACAGGGCCAGGAGGCTACACCTTC
. . TRBJ2-1 TRBV7-9 CASSFLPLYNEQFF TGTGCCAGCAGCTTTTTGCCCCTCTACAATGAGCAGTTCTTC
. . TRBJ1-5 TRBV12-3/TRBV12-4 CASSSDPGTFSNQPQHF TGTGCCAGCAGTTCCGATCCCGGGACTTTTAGCAATCAGCCCCAGCATTTT
few TRBD2 TRBJ2-1 TRBV7-3 CASSSWGGLSNEQFF TGTGCCAGCAGCTCTTGGGGGGGACTATCCAATGAGCAGTTCTTC
many TRBD2 TRBJ2-3 TRBV15 CATSRDLAVLAGVPDTQYF TGTGCCACCAGCAGAGATCTAGCGGTTCTAGCGGGGGTCCCAGATACGCAGTATTTT